This is a list of T cell receptor beta chains from one sample in a study of tumor and adjacent non-tumor tissue in lung cancer. TCRdb passed the multiplex PCR reads through MiXCR, listing each CDR3 protein once. Among 100,000 or so distinct CDR3 sequences listed, more than 55% were seen once. The sequencing sample was made of distant non-tumor lung tissue. The receptors were sampled from a man aged 25-40 years with non-small cell lung cancer. The CDR3 runs from the conserved cysteine through the conserved F or W. The order of the fields is V gene, J gene, D gene, clone size, CDR3 DNA, CDR3 protein. D genes are given only for firm matches. The listing skips clone size in some rows; elsewhere it reads once, few, many or a size class.

TRBV10-3	TRBJ1-5	NA	many	TGTGCCATCAGTGAGGATTTGGGGTCGGGCCAGCCCCAGCATTTT	CAISEDLGSGQPQHF
TRBV6-5	TRBJ2-1	TRBD1	NA	TGTGCCAGCAGCTACTGGCAGGGGGACAATGTGCTGTTCTTC	CASSYWQGDNVLFF
TRBV5-6	TRBJ1-5	NA	few	TGTGCCAGCAGCTTGGCGACTGGGGGCACTCAGCCCCAGCATTTT	CASSLATGGTQPQHF
TRBV20-1	TRBJ1-2	NA	NA	TGCAGTGCTTATGCGATTTCAGGCCCGAACTATGGTTACACCTTC	CSAYAISGPNYGYTF
TRBV4-2	TRBJ1-5	TRBD1	NA	TGTGCCAGCAGCCAAGATGGACAGGCGGGAGGCAATCAGCCCAAGCATTTT	CASSQDGQAGGNQPKHF
TRBV11-2	TRBJ2-5	NA	NA	TGTGCCAGCATCTCGGGCGGGACCCTTGTGGAGACCCAGTACTTT	CASISGGTLVETQYF
TRBV5-6	TRBJ2-5	NA	NA	TGTGCCAGCAGCCTGGACAGCCATGGGGAGACCCAGTACTTC	CASSLDSHGETQYF
TRBV6-5	TRBJ2-7	TRBD2	NA	TGTGTCAGCAGTCGAGACACTAGCGCCCAGAGCTCTTACGAGCAGTACTTC	CVSSRDTSAQSSYEQYF
TRBV20-1	TRBJ2-7	TRBD1	NA	TGCAGTGCTAGACGCTCGGGACAGATCGAGCAGTACTTC	CSARRSGQIEQYF
TRBV5-4	TRBJ1-2	NA	few	TGTGCCAGCAGCTTCAGAGGAGGCGCATCCTATGACTGCACCTTC	CASSFRGGASYDCTF
TRBV12-5	TRBJ1-2	NA	many	TGTGCTAGTGGTTTGGGGGGGCCTGACGACTACACCTTC	CASGLGGPDDYTF
TRBV6-1	TRBJ2-7	NA	once	TGTGCCAGCAGTGAGATCTGCTCCTACGAGCAGTACTTC	CASSEICSYEQYF
TRBV11-2	TRBJ2-2	NA	medium-sized	TGTGCCAGCAGCCCTAAACTCGACAGCGCGAACACCGGGGAGCTGTTTTTT	CASSPKLDSANTGELFF
TRBV18	TRBJ2-1	NA	NA	TGTGCCATCTCACCAAACCAGTACAATGAGCAGTCCTTC	CAISPNQYNEQSF
TRBV20-1	TRBJ1-3	NA	many	TGCAGTGCTACCCCAGAGCGGGCTTACTCTGGAAACACCATATATTTT	CSATPERAYSGNTIYF
TRBV20-1	TRBJ1-2	NA	NA	TGCAGTGCTACTGAAGTGGGATATGGCTACACCTTC	CSATEVGYGYTF
TRBV6-2/TRBV6-3	TRBJ2-1	TRBD2	many	TGTGCCAGCAGCCAACTAGCGAGGGAGCAGTTCTTC	CASSQLAREQFF
TRBV6-6	TRBJ2-7	NA	NA	TGTGCCAGCACAAGACTGGCGGGCACCTACGAGGAGTGGTTC	CASTRLAGTYEEWF
TRBV5-1	TRBJ2-5	NA	NA	TGCGCCAGCATAGCGGAGGAGACCCAGCACTTC	CASIAEETQHF
TRBV11-2	TRBJ1-4	NA	NA	TGTGGCAACAACAACAGGGCAACTAATGAAAAACTGTTTTTT	CGNNNRATNEKLFF
TRBV7-9	TRBJ2-7	NA	NA	TGTGCCAGCAGCCTTACCGACTCAGGCTACGATCAATACTTC	CASSLTDSGYDQYF
TRBV11-2	TRBJ2-5	TRBD1	NA	TGTACCAGCAGCTTAGGAGTGGGTCAGGGGGCCCCAGAGACCCAGTACTTC	CTSSLGVGQGAPETQYF
TRBV20-1	TRBJ2-3	NA	NA	TGCAGTGCTAGCTCCCGCGGGGGAGGGACAGATATGCATTATTTT	CSASSRGGGTDMHYF
TRBV20-1	TRBJ2-3	TRBD2	NA	TGCAGTACGGTAGGCGGACTAGCTCTAGATACACAGTATTTT	CSTVGGLALDTQYF
TRBV20-1	TRBJ2-3	TRBD1	NA	TGCAGTGCTTATTCCGCGACAGGGGGAAGCATAGATACGCATTATTTT	CSAYSATGGSIDTHYF
TRBV6-2/TRBV6-3	TRBJ2-3	NA	NA	TGTGCCGGCTCCGGAGGCGGCACAGATACGCAGTATTTT	CAGSGGGTDTQYF
TRBV4-2	TRBJ2-1	TRBD2	many	TGTGCCAGCAGCCAAGATTATAGGCTAGCGGGGGGGCACAATGAGCAGTTCTTC	CASSQDYRLAGGHNEQFF
TRBV11-2	TRBJ2-3	NA	many	TGTGCCAGCAGCTTAGTGTCTCCCGGGGCGCAAGATACGCAGTATTTT	CASSLVSPGAQDTQYF
TRBV11-3	TRBJ2-2	TRBD2	many	TGTGCCAGCAGCCCCTACACTAGCGAGAACACCGGGGAGCTGTTTTTT	CASSPYTSENTGELFF
TRBV4-3	TRBJ1-4	NA	NA	TGCGCCAGCAGCGCTACTCCCGGGTCGACCGAAAAACTGTTTTTT	CASSATPGSTEKLFF
TRBV18	TRBJ2-7	NA	few	TGTGCCAGCTCATTAACTTACTCCTACGAGCAGTACTTC	CASSLTYSYEQYF
TRBV12-3/TRBV12-4	TRBJ2-6	NA	NA	TGTGCCAGCAGTTTAGACTCTGGGGCCAACTTCCCGACTTTC	CASSLDSGANFPTF
TRBV29-1	TRBJ2-1	TRBD2	NA	TGCGGCGTTGAACAGCGGGAGCGCTCCTACAATGAGCAGTTCTTC	CGVEQRERSYNEQFF
TRBV5-4	TRBJ2-3	NA	NA	TGTGCCAGCAGCTGGGGAGATACGCAGTATTTT	CASSWGDTQYF
TRBV18	TRBJ2-5	NA	NA	TGTGCCAGCTCACCAGAGTCCCAAGAGACCCAGTACTTC	CASSPESQETQYF
TRBV29-1	TRBJ2-7	NA	NA	TGCAGCGTAGGGTCGGACATATTAACCTCCTACGAGCGGTACTTC	CSVGSDILTSYERYF
TRBV20-1	TRBJ1-2	TRBD1	many	TGCAGTGCTAAAACCGGGACAGGGAGGGGCTACACCTTC	CSAKTGTGRGYTF
TRBV12-3/TRBV12-4	TRBJ1-4	TRBD1	few	TGTGCCAGCAGGACACAGGGGGCGGGTGAAAAACTGTTTTTT	CASRTQGAGEKLFF
TRBV6-6	TRBJ2-4	TRBD1	many	TGTGCCAGCAGCTATCCGGGACAGGGGATGTCCAAAAACATTCAGTACTTC	CASSYPGQGMSKNIQYF
TRBV4-2	TRBJ2-1	TRBD2	NA	TGTGTCAGCAGCCAAGATTATAGGCTAGCGGGGGGGCATAATGAGCAGTTCTTC	CVSSQDYRLAGGHNEQFF
TRBV11-1	TRBJ2-5	NA	medium-sized	TGTGCCAGCAGCGGGACGTTTCAAGAGACCCAGTACTTC	CASSGTFQETQYF
TRBV20-1	TRBJ2-1	TRBD2	once	TGCAGTGCTAGAGGCTTACTAATGGGAGGGAAGTACAATGAGCAGTTCTTC	CSARGLLMGGKYNEQFF
TRBV12-3/TRBV12-4	TRBJ2-2	NA	NA	TGTGCCAGCAACTTACAGATCACAGGGGAGCTGTTTTTT	CASNLQITGELFF
TRBV20-1	TRBJ2-1	NA	NA	TGCAGTGCTAGACAGGGGACCTACAATGAGCAGTTCTTT	CSARQGTYNEQFF
TRBV25-1	TRBJ2-5	NA	NA	TGTGCCAGCAGTGAGTACCGGGGCACGGTAGCGGAGACCCAGTACTTC	CASSEYRGTVAETQYF
TRBV29-1	TRBJ1-1	NA	NA	TGCAGCGTTGAAGTATCTACCGGGGTCATGGGGTCAGCTTTCTTT	CSVEVSTGVMGSAFF
TRBV6-5	TRBJ2-3	NA	many	TGTGCCAGCAGTCGAAGGGACTGGGGAGATACGCAGTATTTT	CASSRRDWGDTQYF